This TCR beta chain emerged from a study of blood T cell repertoires in COVID-19. Turning to the study itself: Sites across the United States, Italy and Spain contributed samples from acute and convalescent COVID-19.

Participants had their cohort set by participant-reported clinical history. Trimming shortened V by 2 bases and J by 3 bases, and 12 bases separated the two germline ends. The CDR3 has 15 amino acids. Looked up from germline, CDR1 is SGHTA and CDR2 is FQGNSA. In the original analysis: Amplified reference gene primers provided the basis for estimating nucleated cell counts. The protocol was immunoSEQ multiplex PCR, while the TCRdb copy is restricted to in-frame clones and leaves out a portion. The V and J calls and the clone size are those of that table, but D and trimming were determined from the DNA. The profile covers approximately 240,000 clones, with roughly 87% appearing a single time and just under 6.5% taken by the ten largest.

Material for sequencing was PBMCs or T cells enriched from blood (not recorded which). V is TRBV7-2 and J is TRBJ2-3, with D perhaps TRBD2 (6 bases). This TCR came from a woman aged 25 to 39 with acute COVID-19. CDR3 sequence: CASSLYSGSTDTQYF. The CDR3 region has the DNA TGTGCCAGCAGCTTATATTCCGGGAGTACAGATACGCAGTATTTT.